There are a few counts of the clone carrying this TCR beta chain. Profiling relied on immunoSEQ multiplex PCR, and the TCRdb table lists in-frame clones only, not all of them. Among a few hundred thousand clones listed, about 86% were seen once. This entry is derived from a study of blood T cell repertoires in COVID-19. The CDR3 consists of 16 residues. Germline assignment: CDR1 LGHDT and CDR2 YNNKEL (reference sequence). V lost 0 bases to trimming and J lost 2 bases, with 11 bases between them. The sequenced sample consisted of PBMCs or T cells enriched from blood (not recorded which). This TCR was sampled from a woman under 40 who had been exposed to COVID-19. The J gene is TRBJ2-1, the V gene TRBV3-1 (or the pseudogene TRBV3-2); D unresolved. The CDR3 loop is CASSQDRSRPYNEQFF. In DNA form, the CDR3 reads TGTGCCAGCAGCCAAGATAGGTCGCGGCCCTACAATGAGCAGTTCTTC.